The TCR beta chain described here comes from a study of technical replicates of blood from a handful of donors (TCRdb year 2017). About this clone: Its antigen is currently not known. Base qualities were left out, and no much larger clone turns up one base away.

Receptor amplification or capture employed the immunoSEQ multiplex PCR assay. TCRdb took this table from immuneACCESS and kept in-frame rearrangements with V and J called. Such tables lack part of the clones; where checked against another copy, unresolved V genes explain under half of the gap, and the rest is unexplained. This sample is represented by some 98,000 clones; 90% to 97% of them were singletons. 0.2% to 0.25% of the sample goes to the ten largest clones. The sequence was collected from a human donor in good health. The source material was T cells isolated from PBMCs.

The CDR3 reads as follows: CASSEQVDYGYTF. The sequence in DNA is TGTGCCAGCAGTGAACAGGTAGACTATGGCTACACCTTC. The sequence is built from TRBV6-1 and TRBJ1-2, with no confident D gene call. V and J lose 2 bases and 3 bases, and a span of 7 bases separates them. From the germline V gene, CDR1 is MNHNS and CDR2 is SASEGT. Reading from cysteine to phenylalanine, the CDR3 counts 13 amino acids. Only the CDR3 region is kept as DNA, spanning 39 bases read in frame from base 1.